This is a list of T cell receptor beta chains from one sample in a study of T cell responses to AZD1222 COVID-19 vaccine. Clones were read by immunoSEQ multiplex PCR, and TCRdb kept only the in-frame ones, dropping some. The data hold fewer than 200,000 clones, with 85% to 90% observed a single time. This specimen consisted of peripheral blood, obtained on day 0 of AZD1222 vaccination. The source is an adult in good health. Both conserved end residues are part of each CDR3. Each record gives: clone size, J gene, D gene, V gene, CDR3 DNA, CDR3 protein. The D gene is left open where the match is weak. Size is stated for part of the rows, as once, few or many counts, or as a class when the clone is expanded.

-	TRBJ2-7	-	TRBV5-1	TGCGCCAGCAGCTTGCTCCCCGACAGAACCTACGAGCAGTACTTC	CASSLLPDRTYEQYF
once	TRBJ2-7	-	TRBV5-1	TGCGCCAGCAGCTTGGCCGGGGTGGGAGTGTGGGAGCAGTACTTC	CASSLAGVGVWEQYF
-	TRBJ2-4	TRBD1	TRBV5-1	TGCGCCAGCAGTCCACCTCATCCGGGACAGGGGATGAGGAACATTCAGTACTTC	CASSPPHPGQGMRNIQYF
-	TRBJ2-7	-	TRBV3-1/TRBV3-2	TGTGCCAGCAGCCAAACAGTCGAGCAGTACTTC	CASSQTVEQYF
-	TRBJ1-2	-	TRBV6-5	TGTGCCAGCAGCATACGGGGGCTTGATGGCTACACCTTC	CASSIRGLDGYTF
-	TRBJ2-2	TRBD1	TRBV2	TGTGCCAGCAGTGCCTCGATCGAGACAGGGGTAACCGGGGAGCTGTTTTTT	CASSASIETGVTGELFF
once	TRBJ2-5	TRBD2	TRBV7-9	TGTGCCAGCAGCTCCCTCGGGCTAGCGGGGGGACCCGAGACCCAGTACTTC	CASSSLGLAGGPETQYF
-	TRBJ1-6	-	TRBV4-1	TGCGCCAGCAGCCAAGATTCGCTGGATTCACCCCTCCACTTT	CASSQDSLDSPLHF
-	TRBJ2-5	TRBD1	TRBV5-1	TGCGCCAGCACCAGACAGGGGGGGTCCGTTCAAGAGACCCAGTACTTC	CASTRQGGSVQETQYF
-	TRBJ1-4	TRBD1	TRBV30	TGTGCCTGGAGTGTCCCGCAGACAGGGCAACGGAGAAAACTGTTTTTT	CAWSVPQTGQRRKLFF
-	TRBJ2-7	-	TRBV10-3	TGTGCCATCAGTGAGACAGGGTACGAGCAGTACTTC	CAISETGYEQYF
-	TRBJ2-1	-	TRBV4-3	TGCGCCAGCAGCCAAGGAAGAACTTACAATGAGCAGTTCTTC	CASSQGRTYNEQFF
few	TRBJ2-6	-	TRBV7-9	TGTGCCAGCAGCTTAGGACAGCTTATTAAAGCTGGGGCCAACGTCCTGACTTTC	CASSLGQLIKAGANVLTF
-	TRBJ1-4	-	TRBV4-2	TGTGCCAGCAGCTCTGGGGGCCCGGGTAATGAAAAACTGTTTTTT	CASSSGGPGNEKLFF
-	TRBJ2-7	TRBD2	TRBV27	TGTGCCAGCAGTTTAGGGGGACTAGGCCCAGAGCAGTACTTC	CASSLGGLGPEQYF
-	TRBJ1-6	-	TRBV5-8	TGTGCCAGCAGCCAGGGTTTGTCTTACTATTCACCCCTCCACTTT	CASSQGLSYYSPLHF
-	TRBJ1-6	-	TRBV2	TGTGCCAGCAGTGATAACAGAAATTCACCCCTCCACTTT	CASSDNRNSPLHF
-	TRBJ1-6	-	TRBV18	TGTGCCAGCTCACCATTCCGGAGTAATTCACCCCTCCACTTT	CASSPFRSNSPLHF
-	TRBJ2-1	-	TRBV24-1	TGTGCCACCAGTGATCCGGGACTCTACAATGAGCAGTTCTTC	CATSDPGLYNEQFF
-	TRBJ2-3	TRBD2	TRBV19	TGTGCCAGTAGTATAACGACTAGCGGGAGCACAGATACGCAGTATTTT	CASSITTSGSTDTQYF
-	TRBJ2-5	TRBD2	TRBV15	TGTGCCACCAGCAGAGGCGGGAGCGGGGGGGAGACCCAGTACTTC	CATSRGGSGGETQYF
-	TRBJ1-6	-	TRBV28	TGTGCCAGCAGTCCCGGGCAGGGTATGGGTGCACCCCTCCACTTT	CASSPGQGMGAPLHF
once	TRBJ1-2	-	TRBV18	TGTGCCAGCTCACCAGGGGTCGGAGACTACACCTTC	CASSPGVGDYTF
-	TRBJ1-3	-	TRBV4-3	TGCGCCAGCAGCCAAGCATTTCGGGCCTCCTCTGGAAACACCATATATTTT	CASSQAFRASSGNTIYF
-	TRBJ1-3	TRBD1	TRBV6-1	TGTGCCAGCAGTGAAGCCACAGGGGGTCTATGGGGAAACACCATATATTTT	CASSEATGGLWGNTIYF
once	TRBJ1-1	-	TRBV7-9	TGTGCCAGCAGCTTAGAGCTGGTCACTGAAGCTTTCTTT	CASSLELVTEAFF
-	TRBJ2-1	TRBD2	TRBV7-6	TGTGCCAGCAGCTCCCATGGGGGACTAGCGGGAGGTGAGCAGTTCTTC	CASSSHGGLAGGEQFF
-	TRBJ1-2	TRBD1	TRBV28	TGTGCCAGCACCAGAACAGGGGCTCGCGGCTATGGCTACACCTTC	CASTRTGARGYGYTF
-	TRBJ1-5	-	TRBV9	TGTGCCAGCAGCGTTAATAGCAATCAGCCCCAGCATTTT	CASSVNSNQPQHF
-	TRBJ1-4	-	TRBV7-2	TGTGCCAGCAGCCACCGGACGGTCACAACTAATGAAAAACTGTTTTTT	CASSHRTVTTNEKLFF
-	TRBJ2-1	-	TRBV6-5	TGTGCCAGCAGTTACGCTGTGGCCTTGGGTGAGCAGTTCTTC	CASSYAVALGEQFF
-	TRBJ1-6	-	TRBV6-1	TGTGCCAGCAGTGAATTGGTCGGAACATCTTCCTATAATTCACCCCTCCACTTT	CASSELVGTSSYNSPLHF
-	TRBJ1-1	TRBD1	TRBV6-2/TRBV6-3	TGTGCCAGCAGCAGACAGGGGGTTTTGGCTGAAGCTTTCTTT	CASSRQGVLAEAFF
-	TRBJ1-6	TRBD1	TRBV6-1	TGTGCCAGCAGTGGCCAAGGACAGGGGAGCTCCTATAATTCACCCCTCCACTTT	CASSGQGQGSSYNSPLHF
-	TRBJ2-3	-	TRBV9	TGTGCCAGCAGCTCTAGCACAGATACGCAGTATTTT	CASSSSTDTQYF
-	TRBJ2-2	-	TRBV7-9	TGTGCCAGCAGCGTCACCCGACAGAACACCGGGGAGCTGTTTTTT	CASSVTRQNTGELFF
-	TRBJ1-6	-	TRBV6-5	TGTGCCAGCAGTTACGTCCAATATAATTCACCCCTCCACTTT	CASSYVQYNSPLHF
once	TRBJ2-7	TRBD1	TRBV19	TGTGCCAGTAGTATGGGACAGGGGGAGCAGTACTTC	CASSMGQGEQYF
-	TRBJ1-2	TRBD1	TRBV6-6	TGTGCCACCCGGACAGGGTCTCTCTATGGCTACACCTTC	CATRTGSLYGYTF
-	TRBJ1-4	TRBD1	TRBV15	TGTGCCACCAGCAGAAGGACAGGGGGCATTGAAAAACTGTTTTTT	CATSRRTGGIEKLFF
-	TRBJ2-1	TRBD2	TRBV10-1	TGCGCCAGCAGTGAGTCCTGCATTCGGGGGGAGGATAGTCTACTGTCCTACAATGAGCAGTTCTTC	CASSESCIRGEDSLLSYNEQFF
-	TRBJ2-2	TRBD1	TRBV10-1	TGCGCCAGCAGTGAATTCACAGGGGGGAGACCTACCGGGGAGCTGTTTTTT	CASSEFTGGRPTGELFF
once	TRBJ2-1	-	TRBV9	TGTGCCAGCAGCGTTCAACGCGGTGAGCAGTTCTTC	CASSVQRGEQFF